This record concerns one T cell receptor (beta chain) sequence. The CDR3 extends over 14 amino acids. Trimming stripped 1 base from V and 7 bases from J, with 13 bases between. Germline-derived CDR1 and CDR2 are MDHEN and SYDVKM. Per the authors' pipeline: How many nucleated cells were present was estimated from reference gene primer amplification. Some clones are missing from TCRdb's copy, which holds only in-frame ones; the method was immunoSEQ multiplex PCR. V, J and clone size are taken as reported in that table, and D and trimming were inferred from the DNA itself. The sample carries around 70,000 clones, 81% recorded once. These data belong to a study of blood T cell repertoires in COVID-19. On the study more broadly: From the United States, Italy and Spain came samples of acute and convalescent COVID-19. PBMCs, B-cell-depleted T cells, or T cells were the source of the cDNA or gDNA that made up the material.

The specimen was peripheral blood. The chain employs TRBV28 and TRBJ1-2, with D tentatively TRBD1 (5 bases). This TCR derives from a woman in her 70s with acute or convalescent COVID-19. In DNA form, the CDR3 reads TGTGCCAGCAGTTTATCGGGTGTCGGGGGTGGCTACACCTTC. Amino acid sequence: CASSLSGVGGGYTF.